One and the same sample provided the 5 T cell receptor beta chains below, sequenced in a study of graft-versus-host responses after intestinal transplantation. The table came from immunoSEQ multiplex PCR; TCRdb's copy has only in-frame clones and leaves some out. The sample lists 100,000 or so clones, approximately 92% occurring once. What these receptors recognize is not known. The sequences come from unstimulated CD8+ T cells sorted from spleen or lymph node cells, collected before transplant. All receptors come from a human donor who was the organ donor for an intestinal transplant.

The J gene is TRBJ2-5, the V gene TRBV5-4; 9 bases agree with TRBD2. This CDR3 is built from 15 residues. Germline CDR1 reads SGHNT; CDR2 reads YYREEE (reference sequence). V lost 1 base to trimming and J lost 2 bases; unmatched junction nucleotides: 3. CDR3 coding DNA: TGTGCCAGCAGCTTGTTGCGGGAGGGACAAGAGACCCAGTACTTC. This encodes CASSLLREGQETQYF.

This clone is a singleton in its sample. The chain carries TRBV6-6 and TRBJ2-3, with 8 nucleotides matching TRBD2. J was trimmed by 0 bases and V by 6 bases; bases with no gene match: 8. CDR1 and CDR2 (germline): MNHNY, SVGAGI (reference sequence). The CDR3 runs to 16 residues. The CDR3 sequence: CASRKKRGYSTDTQYF. The CDR3 nucleotides are TGTGCCAGCAGAAAGAAGCGGGGGTATAGCACAGATACGCAGTATTTT.

This chain uses TRBV5-1 with TRBJ2-7; maybe TRBD2 (6 bases). The germline CDR1 and CDR2 sequences are SGHRS and YFSETQ. The CDR3 covers 13 residues. The V gene lost 5 bases and the J gene lost 6 bases, with 15 bases spanning the gap. The CDR3 region has the DNA TGCGCCAGCAGAGCCATACTCGGGGGCGAGCAGTACTTC. This translates into CASRAILGGEQYF.

The J gene is TRBJ2-5, the V gene TRBV7-6; a possible D gene is TRBD1 (6 bases). This CDR3 spans 12 amino acids. Trimming took 4 bases from V and 12 from J, leaving 15 bases between them. In germline, CDR1 is SGHVS, CDR2 FNYEAQ. The CDR3 spells CASSSHRDPEYF. The CDR3 DNA sequence: TGTGCCAGCAGCTCCCACAGGGATCCGGAGTACTTC.

The V and J genes are TRBV11-1 and TRBJ2-7; D might be TRBD1 (6 bases). V lost 4 bases and J 3 bases, leaving 13 bases between the germline ends. Germline V gives CDR1 SGHAT, CDR2 FQDESV (reference sequence). The CDR3 has 14 residues. CDR3 region: CASSYTGIGYEQYF. Here the CDR3 DNA reads TGTGCCAGCAGCTATACAGGGATCGGCTACGAGCAGTACTTC.